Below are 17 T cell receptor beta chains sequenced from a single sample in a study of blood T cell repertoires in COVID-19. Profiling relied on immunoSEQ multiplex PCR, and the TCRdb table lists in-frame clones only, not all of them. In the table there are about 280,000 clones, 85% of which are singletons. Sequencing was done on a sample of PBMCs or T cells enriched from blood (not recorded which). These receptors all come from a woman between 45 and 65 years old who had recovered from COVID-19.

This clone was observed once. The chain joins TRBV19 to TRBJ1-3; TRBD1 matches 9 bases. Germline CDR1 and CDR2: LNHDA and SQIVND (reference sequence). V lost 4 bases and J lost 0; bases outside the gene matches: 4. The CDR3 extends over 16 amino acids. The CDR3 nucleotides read TGTGCCAGTAGTAGGGACAGGGAAAGCTCTGGAAACACCATATATTTT. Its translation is CASSRDRESSGNTIYF.

CDR3 nucleotide sequence: TGTGCCAGCAGTATTGAGAACATTCAGTACTTC. Encoded protein: CASSIENIQYF. V usage is TRBV12-3 or TRBV12-4 and J usage is TRBJ2-4, with D unresolved. This CDR3 region has 11 residues. V was clipped by 5 bases and J by 7 bases, with 6 bases between them.

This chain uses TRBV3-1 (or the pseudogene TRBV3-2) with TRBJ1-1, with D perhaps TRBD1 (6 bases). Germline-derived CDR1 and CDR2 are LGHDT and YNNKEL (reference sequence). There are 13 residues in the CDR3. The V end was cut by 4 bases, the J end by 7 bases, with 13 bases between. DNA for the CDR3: TGTGCCAGCAGCCCCCGGAGGACAGTTGAAGCTTTCTTT. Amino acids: CASSPRRTVEAFF.

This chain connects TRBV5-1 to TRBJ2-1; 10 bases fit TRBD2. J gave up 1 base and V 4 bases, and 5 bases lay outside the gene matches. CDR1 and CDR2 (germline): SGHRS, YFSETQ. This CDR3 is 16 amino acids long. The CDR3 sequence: CASSNRTSGSYNEQFF. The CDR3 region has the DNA TGCGCCAGCAGCAACCGGACTAGCGGTTCCTACAATGAGCAGTTCTTC.

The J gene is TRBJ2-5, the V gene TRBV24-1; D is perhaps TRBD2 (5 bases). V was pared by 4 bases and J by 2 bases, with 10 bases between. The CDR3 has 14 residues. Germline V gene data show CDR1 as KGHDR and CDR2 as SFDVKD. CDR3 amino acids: CATSEGGVQETQYF. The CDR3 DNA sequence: TGTGCCACCAGTGAAGGAGGAGTACAAGAGACCCAGTACTTC.

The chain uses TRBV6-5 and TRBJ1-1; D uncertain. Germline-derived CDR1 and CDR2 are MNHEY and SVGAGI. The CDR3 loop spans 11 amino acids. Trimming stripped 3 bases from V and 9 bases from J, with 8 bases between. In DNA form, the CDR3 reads TGTGCCAGCAGTTATAAACAGCAAGCTTTCTTT. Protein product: CASSYKQQAFF.

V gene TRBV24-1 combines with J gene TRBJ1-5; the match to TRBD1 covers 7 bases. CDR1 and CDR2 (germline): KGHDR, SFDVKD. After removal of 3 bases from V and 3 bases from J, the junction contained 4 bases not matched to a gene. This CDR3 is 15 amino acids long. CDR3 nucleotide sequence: TGTGCCACCAGTGATACGACAGGGACCAATCAGCCCCAGCATTTT. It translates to CATSDTTGTNQPQHF.

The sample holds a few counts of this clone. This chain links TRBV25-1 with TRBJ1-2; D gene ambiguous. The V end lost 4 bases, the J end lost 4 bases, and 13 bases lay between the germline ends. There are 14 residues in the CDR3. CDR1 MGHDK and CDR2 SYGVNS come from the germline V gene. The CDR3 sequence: CASSGAGGSYGYTF. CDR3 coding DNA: TGTGCCAGCAGTGGGGCAGGAGGATCCTATGGCTACACCTTC.

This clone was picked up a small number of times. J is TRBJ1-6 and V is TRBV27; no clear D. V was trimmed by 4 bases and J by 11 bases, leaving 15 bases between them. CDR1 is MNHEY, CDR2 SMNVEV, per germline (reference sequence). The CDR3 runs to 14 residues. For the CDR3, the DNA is TGTGCCAGCAGTTCCATGGCCCGTAGCGCACCCCTCCACTTT. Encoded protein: CASSSMARSAPLHF.

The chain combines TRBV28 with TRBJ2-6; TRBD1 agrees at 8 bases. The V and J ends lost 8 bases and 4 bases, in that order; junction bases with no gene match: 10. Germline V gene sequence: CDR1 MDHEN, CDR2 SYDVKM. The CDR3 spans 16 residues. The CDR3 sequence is CASGGQGFQGANVLTF. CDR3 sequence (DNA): TGTGCCAGCGGCGGACAGGGCTTTCAGGGGGCCAACGTCCTGACTTTC.

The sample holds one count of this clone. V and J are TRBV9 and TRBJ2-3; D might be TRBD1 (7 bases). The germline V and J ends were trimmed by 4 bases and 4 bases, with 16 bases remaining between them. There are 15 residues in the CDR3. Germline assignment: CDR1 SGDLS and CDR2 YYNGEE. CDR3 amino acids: CASSPFQGGPDTQYF. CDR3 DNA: TGTGCCAGCAGCCCCTTCCAGGGGGGTCCAGATACGCAGTATTTT.

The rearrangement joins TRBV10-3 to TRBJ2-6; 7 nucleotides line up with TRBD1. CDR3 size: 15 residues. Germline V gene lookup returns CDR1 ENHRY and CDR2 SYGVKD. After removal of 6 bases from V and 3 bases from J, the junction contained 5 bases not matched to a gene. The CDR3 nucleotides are TGTGCCATCAGCGCTACAGGGGTTGGGGCCAACGTCCTGACTTTC. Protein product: CAISATGVGANVLTF.

In nucleotides, the CDR3 is TGTGCCAGCAGCCACGCGTCTAGATTCTACGAGCAGTACTTC. Amino acids: CASSHASRFYEQYF. J is TRBJ2-7 and V is TRBV3-1 (or the pseudogene TRBV3-2); D not certain. The germline gives CDR1 LGHDT, CDR2 YNNKEL (reference sequence). Deletions cut 3 bases from V and 3 bases from J, with 12 bases between. The CDR3 totals 14 residues.

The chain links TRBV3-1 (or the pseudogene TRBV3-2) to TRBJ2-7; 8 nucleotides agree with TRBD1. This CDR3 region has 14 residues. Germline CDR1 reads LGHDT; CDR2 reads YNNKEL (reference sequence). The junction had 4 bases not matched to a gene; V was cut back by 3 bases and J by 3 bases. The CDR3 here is CASSQVGQGYEQYF. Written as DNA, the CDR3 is TGTGCCAGCAGCCAGGTCGGACAGGGCTACGAGCAGTACTTC.

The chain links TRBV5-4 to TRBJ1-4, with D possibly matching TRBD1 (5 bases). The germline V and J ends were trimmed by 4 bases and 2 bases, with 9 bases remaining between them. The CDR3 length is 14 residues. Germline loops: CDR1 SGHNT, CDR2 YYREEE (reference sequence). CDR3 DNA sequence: TGTGCCAGCAGCGGGGGGGGTACTAATGAAAAACTGTTTTTT. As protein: CASSGGGTNEKLFF.

CDR3 DNA sequence: TGTGCCAGCAGCTATACAGGGGGCATGATAAATGAAAAACTGTTTTTT. Translation gives CASSYTGGMINEKLFF. The J gene is TRBJ1-4, the V gene TRBV7-2, with 9 bases identical to TRBD1. J was trimmed by 5 bases and V by 4 bases; bases with no gene match: 8. Looked up from germline, CDR1 is SGHTA and CDR2 is FQGNSA. The length of the CDR3 is 16 residues.

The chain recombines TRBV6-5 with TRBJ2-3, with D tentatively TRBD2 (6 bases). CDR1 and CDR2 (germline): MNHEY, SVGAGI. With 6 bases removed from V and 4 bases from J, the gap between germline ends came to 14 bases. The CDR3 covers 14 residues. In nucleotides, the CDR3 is TGTGCCAGCAGCCGACTAGGGGTAGCAGATACGCAGTATTTT. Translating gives CASSRLGVADTQYF.